This TCR beta chain appears in the sequencing data of a study of beta chain features in type 1 diabetes. On this clone itself: The antigen is undetermined.

Broader study findings: TCRB CDR3s from Type 1 diabetes patients were moderately but significantly shorter in all four CD4+ subsets.

The V end lost 10 bases, the J end lost 6 bases, and 15 bases lay between the germline ends. Germline CDR1 MGHDK, CDR2 SYGVNS. The CDR3 covers 12 residues. The whole isolated RNA underwent reverse transcription, so sequencing captured expressed TCRB transcripts. Sequenced by immunoSEQ multiplex PCR; TCRdb stores in-frame clones only, minus some. This table has around 14,000 clones, less than 80% appearing once. The material sequenced was stem cell memory CD4+ T cells from blood. This chain joins TRBV25-1 and TRBJ1-2; D possibly corresponds to TRBD1 (6 bases). This sequence originates from a woman between 18 and 30 years old with type 1 diabetes. DNA of the CDR3: TGTGCCACCGAGGGAAACAGGGATGGCTACACCTTC. Encoded protein: CATEGNRDGYTF.